This T cell receptor beta chain was retrieved from a study of breast tumors, draining lymph nodes, adjacent tissues. In TCRdb, the multiplex PCR reads were re-called with MiXCR into one record per CDR3 protein. The table lists about 140,000 distinct CDR3 sequences, 32% of them singletons, with about 2.5% in the top ten. Germline V gene lookup returns CDR1 LNHDA and CDR2 SQIVND (reference sequence). The CDR3 totals 14 residues. Unmatched junction bases numbered 3, after V lost 5 bases and J lost 2 bases. Study-wide results and limits: That most tumor T cells come from lymph nodes remained unproven.

This clonotype was seen many times. The antigen is not known. The lymph nodes were axillary draining lymph nodes from breast cancer patients. The V call is TRBV19, the J call TRBJ2-3; 8 positions agree with TRBD2. This sequence originates from a female donor with breast cancer. Some clones in this sample may be carry-over from other donors' samples. What was sequenced was axillary lymph node tissue. CDR3 loop: CASSAGGATDTQYF. In DNA, the CDR3 is TGTGCCAGTAGTGCCGGGGGGGCCACAGATACGCAGTATTTT.